The source of this T cell receptor (beta chain) is a study of neoadjuvant nivolumab and ipilimumab in lung cancer. Remarks on this clone: What it binds is not known.

Germline V gene data show CDR1 as SGHNT and CDR2 as YYREEE (reference sequence). This CDR3 has 15 residues. V lost 3 bases and J 0 bases, leaving 11 bases between the germline ends. The method was immunoSEQ multiplex PCR; TCRdb's version includes in-frame clones alone and lacks a portion of them. The repertoire holds tens of thousands of clones, with 65% to 85% as singletons. Overall study findings and caveats: TCR receptors were sequenced in few samples. Higher pretherapy blood TCR richness went with higher resected-tumor richness.

The rearrangement links TRBV5-4 to TRBJ2-3, with D tentatively TRBD1 or TRBD2 (5 bases each). This specimen consisted of peripheral blood, obtained before neoadjuvant nivolumab, alone or with ipilimumab. The TCR was taken from an adult with non-small cell lung cancer. CDR3 DNA sequence: TGTGCCAGCAGCTGGGACGGTACTAGCACAGATACGCAGTATTTT. This encodes CASSWDGTSTDTQYF.